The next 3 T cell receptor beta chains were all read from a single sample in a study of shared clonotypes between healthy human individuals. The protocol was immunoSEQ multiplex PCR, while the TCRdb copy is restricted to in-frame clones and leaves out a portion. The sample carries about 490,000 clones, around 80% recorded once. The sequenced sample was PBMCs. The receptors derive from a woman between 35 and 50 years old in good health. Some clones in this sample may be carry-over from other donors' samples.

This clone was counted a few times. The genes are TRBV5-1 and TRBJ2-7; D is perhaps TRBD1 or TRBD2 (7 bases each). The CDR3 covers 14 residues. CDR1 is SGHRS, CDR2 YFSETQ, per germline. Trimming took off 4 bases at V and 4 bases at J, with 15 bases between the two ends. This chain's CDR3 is CASSREGQSYEQYF. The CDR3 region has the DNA TGCGCCAGCAGCAGGGAGGGACAGAGTTACGAGCAGTACTTC.

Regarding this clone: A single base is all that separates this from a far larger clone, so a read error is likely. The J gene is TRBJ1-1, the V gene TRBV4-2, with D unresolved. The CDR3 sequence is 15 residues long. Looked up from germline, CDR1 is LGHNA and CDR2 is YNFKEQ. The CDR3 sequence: CASSQTTLTNAEAFF. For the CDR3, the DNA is TGTGCCAGCAGCCAGACGACTTTAACGAACGCTGAAGCTTTCTTT.

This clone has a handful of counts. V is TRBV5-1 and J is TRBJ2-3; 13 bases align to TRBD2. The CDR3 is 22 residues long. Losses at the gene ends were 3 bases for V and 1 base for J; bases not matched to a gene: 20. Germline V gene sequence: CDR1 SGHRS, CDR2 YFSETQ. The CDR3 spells CASSWGQGRTSGRGSGTDTQYF. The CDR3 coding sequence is TGCGCCAGCAGCTGGGGACAGGGGCGGACTAGCGGGAGAGGGAGTGGCACAGATACGCAGTATTTT.